This section outlines one TCR beta chain sequence together with its context. The data stem from a study of CD8 T cell repertoires and HIV-1 epitope variants. On the study more broadly: T cells were stimulated with Twenty-five Gag and Nef peptides separately. Tested: three Gag epitope families, Nef HW9 and YT9.

Generated by immunoSEQ multiplex PCR, the TCRdb table keeps only in-frame clones and is missing some. This sample has 90,000 or so clones, with roughly 77% found just once. Sequenced material: uncultured baseline CD8+ T cells from peripheral blood mononuclear cells (PBMCs). The sequence was obtained from a male donor with HIV.

The DNA of the CDR3 is TGTGCCAGCAACCCCCGACAGCTCTACGAGCAGTACTTC. Its translation is CASNPRQLYEQYF. V is TRBV28 and J is TRBJ2-7; a weak D match, TRBD1 (5 bases). The V gene's germline CDR1 is MDHEN and CDR2 SYDVKM. Trimming took 7 bases from V and 3 from J, leaving 13 bases between them. The CDR3 loop spans 13 amino acids.